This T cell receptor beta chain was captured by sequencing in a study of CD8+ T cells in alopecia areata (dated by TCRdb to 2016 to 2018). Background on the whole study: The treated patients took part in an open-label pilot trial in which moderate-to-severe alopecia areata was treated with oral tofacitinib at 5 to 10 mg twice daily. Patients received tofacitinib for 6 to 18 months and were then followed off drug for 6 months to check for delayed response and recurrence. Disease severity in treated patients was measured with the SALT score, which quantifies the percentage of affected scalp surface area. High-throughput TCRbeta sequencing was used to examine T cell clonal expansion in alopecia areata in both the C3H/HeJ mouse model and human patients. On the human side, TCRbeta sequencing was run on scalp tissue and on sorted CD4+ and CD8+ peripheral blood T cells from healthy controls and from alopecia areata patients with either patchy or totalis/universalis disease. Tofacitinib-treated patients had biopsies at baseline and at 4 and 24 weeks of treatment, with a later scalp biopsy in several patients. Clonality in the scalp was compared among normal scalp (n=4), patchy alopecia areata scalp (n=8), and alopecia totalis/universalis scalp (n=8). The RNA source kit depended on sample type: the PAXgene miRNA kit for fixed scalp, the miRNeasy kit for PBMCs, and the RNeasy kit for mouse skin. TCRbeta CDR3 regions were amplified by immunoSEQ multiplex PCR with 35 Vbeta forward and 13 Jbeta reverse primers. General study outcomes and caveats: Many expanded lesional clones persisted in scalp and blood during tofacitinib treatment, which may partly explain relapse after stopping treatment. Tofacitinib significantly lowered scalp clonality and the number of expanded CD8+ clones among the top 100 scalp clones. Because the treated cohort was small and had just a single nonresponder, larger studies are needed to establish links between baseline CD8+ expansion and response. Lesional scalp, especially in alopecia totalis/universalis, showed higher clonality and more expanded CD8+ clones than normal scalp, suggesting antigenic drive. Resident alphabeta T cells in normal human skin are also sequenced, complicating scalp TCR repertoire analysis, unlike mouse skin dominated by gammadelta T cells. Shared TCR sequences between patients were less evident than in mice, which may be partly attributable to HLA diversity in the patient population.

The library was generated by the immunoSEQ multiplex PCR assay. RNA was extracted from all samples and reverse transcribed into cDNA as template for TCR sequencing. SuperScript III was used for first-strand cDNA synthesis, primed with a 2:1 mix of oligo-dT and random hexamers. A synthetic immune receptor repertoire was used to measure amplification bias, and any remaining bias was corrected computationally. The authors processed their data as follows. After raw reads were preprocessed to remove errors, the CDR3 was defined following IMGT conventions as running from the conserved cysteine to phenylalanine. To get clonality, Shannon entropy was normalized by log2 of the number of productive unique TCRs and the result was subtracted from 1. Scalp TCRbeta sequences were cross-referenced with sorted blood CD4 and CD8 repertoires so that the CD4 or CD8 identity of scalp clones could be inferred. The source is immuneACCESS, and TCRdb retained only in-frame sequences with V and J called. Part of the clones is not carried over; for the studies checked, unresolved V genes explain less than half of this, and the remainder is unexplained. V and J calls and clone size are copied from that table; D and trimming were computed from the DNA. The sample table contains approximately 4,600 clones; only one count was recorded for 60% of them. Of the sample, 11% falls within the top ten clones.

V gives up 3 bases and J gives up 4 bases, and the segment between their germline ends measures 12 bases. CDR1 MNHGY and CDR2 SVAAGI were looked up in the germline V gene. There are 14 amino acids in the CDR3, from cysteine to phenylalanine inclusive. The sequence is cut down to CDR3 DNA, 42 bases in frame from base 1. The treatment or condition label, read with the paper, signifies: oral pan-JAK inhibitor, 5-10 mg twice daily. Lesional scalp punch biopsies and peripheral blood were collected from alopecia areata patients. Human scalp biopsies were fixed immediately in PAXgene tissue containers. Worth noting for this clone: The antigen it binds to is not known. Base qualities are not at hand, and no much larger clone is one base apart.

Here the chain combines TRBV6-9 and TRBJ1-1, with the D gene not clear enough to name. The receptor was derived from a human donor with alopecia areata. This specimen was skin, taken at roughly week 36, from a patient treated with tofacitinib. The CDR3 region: CASSYSWVGTEAFF. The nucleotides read TGTGCCAGCAGTTACTCCTGGGTGGGCACTGAAGCTTTCTTT.